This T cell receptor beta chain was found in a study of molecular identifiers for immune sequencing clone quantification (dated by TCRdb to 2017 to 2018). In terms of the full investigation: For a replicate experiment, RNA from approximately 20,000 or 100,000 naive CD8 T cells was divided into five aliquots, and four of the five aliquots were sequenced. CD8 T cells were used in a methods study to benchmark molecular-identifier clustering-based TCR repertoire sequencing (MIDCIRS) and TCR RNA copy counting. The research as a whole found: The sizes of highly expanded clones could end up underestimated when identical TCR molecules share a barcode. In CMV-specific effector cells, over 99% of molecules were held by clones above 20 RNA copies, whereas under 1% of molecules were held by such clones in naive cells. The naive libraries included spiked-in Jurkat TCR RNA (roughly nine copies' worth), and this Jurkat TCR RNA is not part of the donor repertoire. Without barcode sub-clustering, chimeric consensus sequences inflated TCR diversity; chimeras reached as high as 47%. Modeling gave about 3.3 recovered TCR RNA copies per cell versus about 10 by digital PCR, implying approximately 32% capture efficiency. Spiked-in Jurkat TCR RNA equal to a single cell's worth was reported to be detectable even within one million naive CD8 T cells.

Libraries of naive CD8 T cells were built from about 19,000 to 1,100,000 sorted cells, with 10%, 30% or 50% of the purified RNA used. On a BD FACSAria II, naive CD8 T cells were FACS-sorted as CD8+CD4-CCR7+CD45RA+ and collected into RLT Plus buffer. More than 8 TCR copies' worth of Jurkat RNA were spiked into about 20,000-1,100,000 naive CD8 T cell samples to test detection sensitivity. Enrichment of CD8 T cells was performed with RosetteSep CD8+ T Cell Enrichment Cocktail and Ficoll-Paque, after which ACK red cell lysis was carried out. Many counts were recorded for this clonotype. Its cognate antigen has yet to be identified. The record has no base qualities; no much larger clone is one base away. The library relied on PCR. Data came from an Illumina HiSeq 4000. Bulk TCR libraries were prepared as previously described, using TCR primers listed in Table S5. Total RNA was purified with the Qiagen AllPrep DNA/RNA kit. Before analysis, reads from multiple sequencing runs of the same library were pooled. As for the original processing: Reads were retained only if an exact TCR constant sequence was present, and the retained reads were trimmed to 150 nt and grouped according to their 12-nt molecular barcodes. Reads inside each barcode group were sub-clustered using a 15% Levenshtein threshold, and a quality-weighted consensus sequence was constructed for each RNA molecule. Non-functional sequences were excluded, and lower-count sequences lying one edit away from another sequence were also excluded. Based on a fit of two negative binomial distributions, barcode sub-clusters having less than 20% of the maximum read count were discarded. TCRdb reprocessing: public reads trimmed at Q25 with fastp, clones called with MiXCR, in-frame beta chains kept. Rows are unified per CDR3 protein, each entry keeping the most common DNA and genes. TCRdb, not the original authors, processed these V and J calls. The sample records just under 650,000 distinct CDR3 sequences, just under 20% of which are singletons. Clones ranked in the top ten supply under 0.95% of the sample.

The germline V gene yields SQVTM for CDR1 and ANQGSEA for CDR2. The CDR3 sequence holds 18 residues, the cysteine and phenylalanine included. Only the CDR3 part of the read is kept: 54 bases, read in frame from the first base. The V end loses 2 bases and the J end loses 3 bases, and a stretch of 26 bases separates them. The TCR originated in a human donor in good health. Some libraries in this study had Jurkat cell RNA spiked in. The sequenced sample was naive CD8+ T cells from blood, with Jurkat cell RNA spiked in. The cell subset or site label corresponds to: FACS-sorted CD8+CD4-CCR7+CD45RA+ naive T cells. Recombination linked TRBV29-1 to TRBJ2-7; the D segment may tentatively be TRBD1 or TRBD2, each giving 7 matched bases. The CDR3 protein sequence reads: CSVESVARGGQTGYEQYF. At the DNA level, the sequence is TGCAGCGTTGAAAGCGTGGCCAGGGGGGGGCAGACGGGCTACGAGCAGTACTTC.